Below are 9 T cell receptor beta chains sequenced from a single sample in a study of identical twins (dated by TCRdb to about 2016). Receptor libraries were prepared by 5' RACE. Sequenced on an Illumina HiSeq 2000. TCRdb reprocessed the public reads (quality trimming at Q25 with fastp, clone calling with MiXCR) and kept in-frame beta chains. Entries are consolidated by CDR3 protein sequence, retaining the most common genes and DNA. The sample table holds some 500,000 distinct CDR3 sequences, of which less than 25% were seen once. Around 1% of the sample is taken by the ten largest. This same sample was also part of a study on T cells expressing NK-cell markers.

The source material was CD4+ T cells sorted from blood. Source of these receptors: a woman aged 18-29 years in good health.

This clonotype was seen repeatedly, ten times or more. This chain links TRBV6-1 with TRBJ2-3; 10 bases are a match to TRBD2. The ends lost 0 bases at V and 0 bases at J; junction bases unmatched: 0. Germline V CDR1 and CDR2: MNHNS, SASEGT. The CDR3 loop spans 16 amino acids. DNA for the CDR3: TGTGCCAGCAGTGAAGCTAGCGGGGGGAGCACAGATACGCAGTATTTT. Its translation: CASSEASGGSTDTQYF.

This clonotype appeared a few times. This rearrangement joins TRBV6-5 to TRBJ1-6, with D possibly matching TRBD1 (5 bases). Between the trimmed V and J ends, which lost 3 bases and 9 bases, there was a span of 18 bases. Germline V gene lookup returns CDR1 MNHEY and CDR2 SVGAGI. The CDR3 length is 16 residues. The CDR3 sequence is CASSYISAGNPSPLHF. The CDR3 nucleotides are TGTGCCAGCAGTTATATTTCGGCAGGGAATCCTTCACCCCTCCACTTT.

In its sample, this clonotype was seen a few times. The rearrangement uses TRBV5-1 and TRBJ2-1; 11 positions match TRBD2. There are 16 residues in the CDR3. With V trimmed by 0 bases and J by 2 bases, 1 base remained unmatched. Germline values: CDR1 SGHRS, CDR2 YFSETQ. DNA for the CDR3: TGCGCCAGCAGCTTGGCTAGCGGGAGGCCCTACAATGAGCAGTTCTTC. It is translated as CASSLASGRPYNEQFF.

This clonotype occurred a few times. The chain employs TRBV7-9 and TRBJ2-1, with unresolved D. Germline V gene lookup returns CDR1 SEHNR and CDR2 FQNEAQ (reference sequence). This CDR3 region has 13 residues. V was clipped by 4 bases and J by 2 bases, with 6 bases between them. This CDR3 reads CASSSITYNEQFF. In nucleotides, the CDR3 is TGTGCCAGCAGCTCTATTACCTACAATGAGCAGTTCTTC.

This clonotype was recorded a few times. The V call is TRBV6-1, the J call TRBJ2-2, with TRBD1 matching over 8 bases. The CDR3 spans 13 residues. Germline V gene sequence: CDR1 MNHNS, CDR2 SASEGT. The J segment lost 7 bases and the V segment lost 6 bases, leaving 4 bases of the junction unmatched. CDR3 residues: CASSRQGFGELFF. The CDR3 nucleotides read TGTGCCAGCAGCCGACAGGGGTTCGGGGAGCTGTTTTTT.

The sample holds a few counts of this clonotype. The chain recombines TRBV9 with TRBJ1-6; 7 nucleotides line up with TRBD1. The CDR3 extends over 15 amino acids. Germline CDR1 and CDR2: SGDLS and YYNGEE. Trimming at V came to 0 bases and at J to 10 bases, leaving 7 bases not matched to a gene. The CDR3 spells CASSVGQGERSPLHF. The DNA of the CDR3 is TGTGCCAGCAGCGTAGGACAGGGAGAGAGATCACCCCTCCACTTT. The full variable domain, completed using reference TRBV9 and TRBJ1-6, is DSGVTQTPKHLITATGQRVTLRCSPRSGDLSVYWYQQSLDQGLQFLIQYYNGEERAKGNILERFSAQQFPDLHSELNLSSLELGDSALYFCASSVGQGERSPLHFGNGTRLTVT.

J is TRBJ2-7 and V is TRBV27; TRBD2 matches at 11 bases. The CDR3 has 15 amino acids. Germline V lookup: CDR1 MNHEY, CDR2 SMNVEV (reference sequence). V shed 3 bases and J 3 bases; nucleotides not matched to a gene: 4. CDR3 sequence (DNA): TGTGCCAGCAGTTTCGATACTAGCGGGAGCTACGAGCAGTACTTC. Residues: CASSFDTSGSYEQYF.

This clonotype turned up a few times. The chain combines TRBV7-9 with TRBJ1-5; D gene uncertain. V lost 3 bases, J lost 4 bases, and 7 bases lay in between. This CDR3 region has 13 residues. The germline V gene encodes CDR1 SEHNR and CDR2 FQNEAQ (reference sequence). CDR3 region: CASSLMENQPQHF. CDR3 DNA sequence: TGTGCCAGCAGCTTGATGGAGAATCAGCCCCAGCATTTT.

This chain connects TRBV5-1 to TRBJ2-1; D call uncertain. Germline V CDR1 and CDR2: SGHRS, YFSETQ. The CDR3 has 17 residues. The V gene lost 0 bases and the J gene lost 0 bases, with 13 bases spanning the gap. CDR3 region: CASSLAIGLGSYNEQFF. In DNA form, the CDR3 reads TGCGCCAGCAGCTTGGCCATTGGCCTCGGCTCCTACAATGAGCAGTTCTTC. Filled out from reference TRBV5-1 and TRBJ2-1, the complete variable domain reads KAGVTQTPRYLIKTRGQQVTLSCSPISGHRSVSWYQQTPGQGLQFLFEYFSETQRNKGNFPGRFSGRQFSNSRSEMNVSTLELGDSALYLCASSLAIGLGSYNEQFFGPGTRLTVL.